This record concerns one T cell receptor beta chain sequence. Its antigen remains unidentified. The primer mix had 60 Vbeta and 13 Jbeta primers. TCRdb's table, derived via immunoSEQ multiplex PCR, lists solely in-frame clones and lacks some. The sample holds around 30,000 clones; 62% are singletons and the top ten take 42%. This entry belongs to a study of cytomegalovirus exposure and HLA in healthy donors. Study summary: Among around 200 million T cells, an earlier analysis found 117 million unique TCR beta sequences. The study placed less than 90% of its 350 to 400 genotyped donors in the Caucasian-associated ancestry cluster. Findings and caveats of the study: The HLA-A and HLA-B alleles of most subjects were reportedly predicted accurately from TCR beta sequences. A later analysis found that most CMV-associated TCR beta chains appeared HLA-restricted.

CDR1 is SNHLY, CDR2 FYNNEI, per germline. V was clipped by 1 base and J by 8 bases, with 17 bases between them. The CDR3 runs 16 residues. The sample consisted of PBMCs. The sequence was collected from a male donor in good health and CMV-seropositive. The chain has TRBV2 and TRBJ1-4, with D tentatively TRBD1 (5 bases). CDR3 residues: CASSEVGKGMAEKLFF. CDR3 in DNA: TGTGCCAGCAGTGAAGTTGGAAAGGGGATGGCGGAAAAACTGTTTTTT.